The 4 T cell receptor beta chains below were found in one sample sequenced in a study of vaccination and CD4 T cells after COVID-19. No antigen has been assigned to these receptors. Treatment defined: roughly 11-day PBMC culture with coronavirus spike peptide pools or control peptides (ViraFEST assay). Sequencing of DNA taken from cultured CD4+ T cells relied on the Oncomine TCR Beta short-read assay. TCRdb itself ran the PCR reads through MiXCR, one entry per CDR3 protein. The top ten hold under 8.5% of the sample, which has 15,000 to 25,000 distinct CDR3 sequences, under 80% seen once. The sequencing sample was made of CD4+ T cells from blood, cultured in vitro. The receptors come from a human donor who had recovered from COVID-19.

The rearrangement joins TRBV24-1 to TRBJ2-3; 7 nucleotides line up with TRBD2. Per the germline V gene, CDR1 is KGHDR and CDR2 is SFDVKD. The V gene end was trimmed by 2 bases and the J gene end by 5 bases; junction bases not matched to a gene: 12. The CDR3 covers 17 residues. This CDR3 is CATSDSSGASLEDTQYF. DNA of the CDR3: TGTGCCACCAGTGATTCAAGCGGGGCCTCCTTGGAAGATACGCAGTATTTT.

The table lists this clonotype with a few counts. The CDR3 loop is CSAKLREETQYF. The CDR3 nucleotides read TGCAGTGCTAAGTTAAGAGAAGAGACCCAGTACTTC. The rearrangement links TRBV20-1 to TRBJ2-5, with no clear D. Trimming pared 4 bases from V and 3 bases from J, leaving 9 bases between. This CDR3 spans 12 amino acids. Germline V CDR1 and CDR2: DFQATT, SNEGSKA (reference sequence).

V is TRBV11-3 and J is TRBJ2-1, with TRBD2 matching 7 bases. Germline loops: CDR1 SGHNT, CDR2 YENEEA. This CDR3 is 19 amino acids long. J lost 6 bases, V lost 1 base, and 18 bases had no gene match. CDR3 DNA: TGTGCCAGCAGCTTAGTTGTGCGGGGGAGACAGACCAAATCCAATGAGCAGTTCTTC. This sequence encodes CASSLVVRGRQTKSNEQFF.

This chain joins TRBV20-1 and TRBJ1-5; 7 bases fit TRBD1. The germline V gene encodes CDR1 DFQATT and CDR2 SNEGSKA (reference sequence). The CDR3 contains 15 residues. V shed 2 bases and J 4 bases; nucleotides not matched to a gene: 8. In nucleotides, the CDR3 is TGCAGTGCTAGATCAGGGGGGGTGCGGAATCAGCCCCAGCATTTT. This sequence encodes CSARSGGVRNQPQHF.